This T cell receptor beta chain was sequenced for a study of blood T cell repertoires in COVID-19. Turning to the study itself: Acute and convalescent COVID-19 specimens originated in the United States, Italy and Spain.

With 2 bases removed from V and 6 bases from J, the gap between germline ends came to 11 bases. There are 14 residues in the CDR3. CDR1 is MNHEY and CDR2 is SVGEGT in the germline V gene. Clones were sequenced by immunoSEQ multiplex PCR, and TCRdb holds only the in-frame ones, with some missing. The sample lists a few hundred thousand clones, 70% to 90% occurring once. Participant-reported clinical history was the basis for cohort assignment. Recovered status applied to Cohort 3 donors who had two consecutive negative PCRs. It also applied to those with clearance or with symptom resolution. The sample comprised PBMCs or T cells enriched from blood (not recorded which). This clonotype was sampled from a woman between 40 and 55 years old who had recovered from COVID-19. This rearrangement joins TRBV6-2 or TRBV6-3 to TRBJ1-5, with D unclear. CDR3: CASSYASSSQPQHF. CDR3 DNA sequence: TGTGCCAGCAGTTACGCGAGTAGTTCTCAGCCCCAGCATTTT.